This TCR beta chain came from a study of blood T cell repertoires in COVID-19 (dated by TCRdb to about 2020). Regarding the research as a whole: Samples covering the acute and convalescent phases of COVID-19 were provided by collaborators in the United States, Italy and Spain. The material from the prospective study consisted of cDNA or gDNA derived from T cells, B-cell-depleted T cells, or PBMCs. The repertoires were made available in a free public database intended to serve as a resource for research on the immune response to SARS-CoV-2. Samples were obtained from the ongoing ImmuneRACE study (first 160 participants) and from 1,200 or so subjects provided by 6 global collaborators. Sample metadata almost always included a de-identified subject ID, COVID-19 status, age in years and sex. Where available, HLA class I and class II types were taken from metadata supplied by the sample provider and were not determined by assay-based typing. Subjects who had been exposed to COVID-19, were actively infected with it, or had recovered from it provided the deeply sampled blood TCRbeta repertoires that made up the dataset.

Participants in the prospective study were aged about 18 to 95 years, lived in about two dozen United States geographic areas, and enrolled through a virtual design. In the prospective study, participants were assigned to cohorts based on the clinical history participants reported in a screening survey and a study questionnaire. Recovered participants in ImmuneRACE Cohort 3 were defined as having two consecutive negative NP/OP PCR tests, clearance from a healthcare professional, or resolution of symptoms. Mobile phlebotomists in the prospective study collected whole blood, serum and a nasopharyngeal or oropharyngeal swab from every participant. Prospective study participants could optionally give additional blood draws and questionnaires over an approximately 2-month period. Before DNA extraction, blood samples from the prospective study were shipped at room temperature or frozen. Overall study outcomes, separate from this receptor: The quantity of clinical and demographic metadata differed by source and by participant and was supplied without curation.

CDR1 SNHLY and CDR2 FYNNEI are derived from the germline V gene. The CDR3 numbers 15 residues from cysteine through phenylalanine. Kept here is only the CDR3 DNA, which spans 45 bases and is read in frame from base 1. The V and J ends are trimmed by 8 bases and 4 bases, leaving 18 bases between them. Notes on this clone: Its cognate antigen has yet to be identified. The input lacks base qualities; no much larger clone sits a single base away.

TCRbeta CDR3 regions were amplified from genomic DNA by means of the immunoSEQ Assay, a bias-controlled multiplex PCR. The authors' pipeline ran thus. Within the assay, amplification of reference gene primers was used to estimate how many nucleated cells each sample contained. Sequence reads were collapsed and filtered to measure the absolute abundance of every unique TCRbeta CDR3 rearrangement. For each sample, productive Simpson clonality was calculated as the square root of Simpson's diversity index across productive rearrangements. TCRdb mirrors the immuneACCESS table, restricted to in-frame sequences. Some clones are absent from its copies; in checked studies, under half trace to an unresolved V gene, and the reason for the others is unknown. V and J calls and clone size come straight from that table; D and trimming were deduced from the DNA. This sample holds roughly 500,000 clones; 85% to 90% were observed only once. 1.5% to 2% of the sample comes from the top ten.

The sample taken for sequencing was PBMCs or T cells enriched from blood (not recorded which). This TCR was sampled from a woman in her thirties or forties who had recovered from COVID-19. The chain uses TRBV2 and TRBJ1-5; the D gene is perhaps TRBD1, on 5 matching bases. The DNA is as follows: TGTGCCAGCCGGGCAGTCGGGGGACCTAATCAGCCCCAGCATTTT. The translation is CASRAVGGPNQPQHF. When the CDR3 is completed using the reference TRBV2 and TRBJ1-5 genes on either side, the full variable domain is EPEVTQTPSHQVTQMGQEVILRCVPISNHLYFYWYRQILGQKVEFLVSFYNNEISEKSEIFDDQFSVERPDGSNFTLKIRSTKLEDSAMYFCASRAVGGPNQPQHFGDGTRLSIL.